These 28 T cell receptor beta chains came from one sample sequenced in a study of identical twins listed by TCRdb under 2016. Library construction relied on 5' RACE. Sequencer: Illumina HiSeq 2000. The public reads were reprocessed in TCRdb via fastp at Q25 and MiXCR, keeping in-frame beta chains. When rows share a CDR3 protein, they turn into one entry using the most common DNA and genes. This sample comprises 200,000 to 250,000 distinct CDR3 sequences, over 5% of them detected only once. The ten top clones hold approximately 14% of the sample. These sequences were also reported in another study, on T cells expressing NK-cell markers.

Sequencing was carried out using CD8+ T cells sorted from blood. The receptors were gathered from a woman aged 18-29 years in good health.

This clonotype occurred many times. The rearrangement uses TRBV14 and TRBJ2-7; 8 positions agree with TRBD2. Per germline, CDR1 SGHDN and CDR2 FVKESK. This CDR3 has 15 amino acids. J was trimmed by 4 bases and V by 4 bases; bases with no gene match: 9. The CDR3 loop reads CASSLTSGSGYEQYF. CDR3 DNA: TGTGCCAGCAGCCTAACCAGCGGGAGTGGTTACGAGCAGTACTTC.

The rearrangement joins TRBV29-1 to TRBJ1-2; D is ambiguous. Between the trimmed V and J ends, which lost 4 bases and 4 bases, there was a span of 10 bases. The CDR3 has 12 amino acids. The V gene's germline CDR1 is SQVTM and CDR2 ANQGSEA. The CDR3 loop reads CSVAQMLYGYTF. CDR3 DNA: TGCAGCGTTGCACAGATGCTCTATGGCTACACCTTC.

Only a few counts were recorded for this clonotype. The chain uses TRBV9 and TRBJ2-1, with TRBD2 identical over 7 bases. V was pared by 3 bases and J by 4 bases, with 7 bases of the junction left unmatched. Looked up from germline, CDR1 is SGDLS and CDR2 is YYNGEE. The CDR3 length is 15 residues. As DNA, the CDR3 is TGTGCCAGCAGCGCGAGCGGGGTCTCGTACAATGAGCAGTTCTTC. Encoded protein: CASSASGVSYNEQFF.

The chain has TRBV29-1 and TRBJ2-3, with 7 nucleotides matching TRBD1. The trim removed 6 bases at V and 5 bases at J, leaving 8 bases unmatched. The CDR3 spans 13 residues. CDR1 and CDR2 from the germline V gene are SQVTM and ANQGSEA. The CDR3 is CSVTGSMRDTQYF. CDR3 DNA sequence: TGCAGCGTGACAGGGAGTATGAGAGATACGCAGTATTTT.

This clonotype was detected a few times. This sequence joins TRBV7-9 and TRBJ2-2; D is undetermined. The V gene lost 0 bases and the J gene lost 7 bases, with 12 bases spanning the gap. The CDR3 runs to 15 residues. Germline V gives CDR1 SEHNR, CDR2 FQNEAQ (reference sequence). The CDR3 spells CASSLAMSPGGELFF. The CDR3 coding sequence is TGTGCCAGCAGCTTAGCGATGTCTCCTGGCGGGGAGCTGTTTTTT. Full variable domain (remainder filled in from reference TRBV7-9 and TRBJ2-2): DTGVSQNPRHKITKRGQNVTFRCDPISEHNRLYWYRQTLGQGPEFLTYFQNEAQLEKSRLLSDRFSAERPKGSFSTLEIQRTEQGDSAMYLCASSLAMSPGGELFFGEGSRLTVL.

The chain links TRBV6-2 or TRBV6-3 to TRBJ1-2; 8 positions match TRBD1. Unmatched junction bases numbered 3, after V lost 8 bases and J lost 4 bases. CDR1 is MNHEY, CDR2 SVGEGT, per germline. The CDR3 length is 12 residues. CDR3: CASCDRGYGYTF. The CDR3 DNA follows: TGTGCCAGCTGCGACAGGGGCTATGGCTACACCTTC.

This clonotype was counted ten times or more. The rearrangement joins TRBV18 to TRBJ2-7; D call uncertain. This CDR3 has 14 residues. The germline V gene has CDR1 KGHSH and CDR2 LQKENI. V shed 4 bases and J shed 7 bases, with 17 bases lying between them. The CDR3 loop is CASSLAPGPAEQYF. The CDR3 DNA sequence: TGTGCCAGCTCACTAGCTCCGGGTCCGGCGGAGCAGTACTTC. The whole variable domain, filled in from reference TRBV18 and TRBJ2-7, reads NAGVMQNPRHLVRRRGQEARLRCSPMKGHSHVYWYRQLPEEGLKFMVYLQKENIIDESGMPKERFSAEFPKEGPSILRIQQVVRGDSAAYFCASSLAPGPAEQYFGPGTRLTVT.

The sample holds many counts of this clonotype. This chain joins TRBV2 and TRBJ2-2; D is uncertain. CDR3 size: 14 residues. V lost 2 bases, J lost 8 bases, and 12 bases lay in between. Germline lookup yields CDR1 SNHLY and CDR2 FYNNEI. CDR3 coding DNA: TGTGCCAGCAGTGAAAGCGCAATGCGGGGGGAGCTGTTTTTT. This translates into CASSESAMRGELFF. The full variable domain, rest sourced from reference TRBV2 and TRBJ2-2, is EPEVTQTPSHQVTQMGQEVILRCVPISNHLYFYWYRQILGQKVEFLVSFYNNEISEKSEIFDDQFSVERPDGSNFTLKIRSTKLEDSAMYFCASSESAMRGELFFGEGSRLTVL.

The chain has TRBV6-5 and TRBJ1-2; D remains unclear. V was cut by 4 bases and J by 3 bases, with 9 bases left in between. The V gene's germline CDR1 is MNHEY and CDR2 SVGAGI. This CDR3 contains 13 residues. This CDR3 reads CASSSANHYGYTF. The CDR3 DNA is TGTGCCAGCAGTTCCGCCAACCACTATGGCTACACCTTC.

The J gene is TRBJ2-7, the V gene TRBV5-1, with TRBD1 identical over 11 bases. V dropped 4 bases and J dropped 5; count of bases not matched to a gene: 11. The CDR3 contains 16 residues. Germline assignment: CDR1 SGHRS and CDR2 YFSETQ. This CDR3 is CASSPEWDRGVNEQYF. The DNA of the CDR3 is TGCGCCAGCAGCCCCGAATGGGACAGGGGGGTGAACGAGCAGTACTTC. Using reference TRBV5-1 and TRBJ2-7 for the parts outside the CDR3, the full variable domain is KAGVTQTPRYLIKTRGQQVTLSCSPISGHRSVSWYQQTPGQGLQFLFEYFSETQRNKGNFPGRFSGRQFSNSRSEMNVSTLELGDSALYLCASSPEWDRGVNEQYFGPGTRLTVT.

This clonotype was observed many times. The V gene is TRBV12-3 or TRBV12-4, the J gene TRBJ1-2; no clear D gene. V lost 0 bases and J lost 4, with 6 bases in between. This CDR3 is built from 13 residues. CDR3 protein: CASSLAPGYGYTF. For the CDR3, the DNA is TGTGCCAGCAGTTTAGCACCGGGCTATGGCTACACCTTC.

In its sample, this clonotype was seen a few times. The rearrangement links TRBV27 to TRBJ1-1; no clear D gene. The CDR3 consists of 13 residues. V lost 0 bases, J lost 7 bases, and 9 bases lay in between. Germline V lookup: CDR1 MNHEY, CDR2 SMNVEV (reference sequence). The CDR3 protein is CASSLSPRGEAFF. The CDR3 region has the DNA TGTGCCAGCAGTTTATCGCCTCGCGGTGAAGCTTTCTTT.

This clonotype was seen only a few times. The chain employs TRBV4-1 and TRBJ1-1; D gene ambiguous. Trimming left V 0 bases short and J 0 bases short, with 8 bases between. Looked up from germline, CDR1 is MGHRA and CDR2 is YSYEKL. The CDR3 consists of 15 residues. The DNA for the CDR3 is TGCGCCAGCAGCCAAGATCCGGCCTTGAACACTGAAGCTTTCTTT. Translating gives CASSQDPALNTEAFF.

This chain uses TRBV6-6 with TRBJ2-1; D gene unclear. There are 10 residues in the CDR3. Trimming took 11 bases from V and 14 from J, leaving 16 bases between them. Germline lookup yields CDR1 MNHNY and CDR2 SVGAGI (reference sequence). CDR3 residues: CACGLSGEFF. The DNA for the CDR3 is TGTGCCTGCGGTCTCTCTGGGGAGTTCTTC.

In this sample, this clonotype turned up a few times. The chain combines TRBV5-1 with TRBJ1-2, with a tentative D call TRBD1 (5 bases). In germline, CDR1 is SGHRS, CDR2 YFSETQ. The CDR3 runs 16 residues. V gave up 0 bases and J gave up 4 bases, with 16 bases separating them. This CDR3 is CASSLAEEGGTYGYTF. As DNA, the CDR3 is TGCGCCAGCAGCTTGGCCGAGGAAGGTGGGACCTATGGCTACACCTTC.

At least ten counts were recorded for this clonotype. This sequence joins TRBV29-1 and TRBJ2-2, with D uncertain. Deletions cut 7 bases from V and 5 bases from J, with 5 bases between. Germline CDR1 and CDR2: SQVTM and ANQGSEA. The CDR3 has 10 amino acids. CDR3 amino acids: CSEPTGELFF. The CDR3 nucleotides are TGCAGCGAGCCTACCGGGGAGCTGTTTTTT.

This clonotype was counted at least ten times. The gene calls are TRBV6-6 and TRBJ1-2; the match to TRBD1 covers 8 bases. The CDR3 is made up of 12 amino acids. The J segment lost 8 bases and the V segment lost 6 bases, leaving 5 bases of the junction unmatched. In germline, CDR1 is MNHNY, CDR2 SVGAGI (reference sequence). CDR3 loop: CASSVGQGGYTF. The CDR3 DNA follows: TGTGCCAGCAGCGTTGGACAGGGCGGCTACACCTTC.

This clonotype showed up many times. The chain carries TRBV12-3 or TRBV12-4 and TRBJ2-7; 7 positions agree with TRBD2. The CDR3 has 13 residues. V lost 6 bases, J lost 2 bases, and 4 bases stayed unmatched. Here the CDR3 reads CASSTGTTYEQYF. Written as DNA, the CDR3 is TGTGCCAGCAGCACCGGGACTACCTACGAGCAGTACTTC.

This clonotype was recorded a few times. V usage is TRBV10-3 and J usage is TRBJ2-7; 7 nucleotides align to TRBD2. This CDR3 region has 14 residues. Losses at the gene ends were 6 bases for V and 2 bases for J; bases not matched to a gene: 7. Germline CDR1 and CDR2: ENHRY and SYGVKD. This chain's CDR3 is CAISPSGPTYEQYF. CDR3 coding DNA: TGTGCCATCAGCCCTAGCGGACCGACCTACGAGCAGTACTTC.

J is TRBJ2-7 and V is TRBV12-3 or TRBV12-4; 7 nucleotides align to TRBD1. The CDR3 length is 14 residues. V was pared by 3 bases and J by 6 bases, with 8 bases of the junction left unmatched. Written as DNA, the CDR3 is TGTGCCAGCAGTTTCAGACAGGGCCTCTTCGAGCAGTACTTC. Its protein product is CASSFRQGLFEQYF.

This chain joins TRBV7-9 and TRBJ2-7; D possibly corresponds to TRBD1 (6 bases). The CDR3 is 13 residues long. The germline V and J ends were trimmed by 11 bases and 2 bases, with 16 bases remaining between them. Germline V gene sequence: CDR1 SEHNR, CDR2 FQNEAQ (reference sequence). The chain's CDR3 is CALAAGQPYEQYF. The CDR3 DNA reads TGTGCCTTGGCAGCAGGACAGCCCTACGAGCAGTACTTC.

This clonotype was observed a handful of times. The CDR3 sequence is CASRRLAGGETQYF. In nucleotides, the CDR3 is TGTGCCAGCAGGAGACTAGCGGGGGGAGAGACCCAGTACTTC. This sequence joins TRBV7-8 and TRBJ2-5; TRBD2 matches 13 bases. V was clipped by 6 bases and J by 4 bases; unmatched bases: 2. CDR3 size: 14 residues. CDR1 and CDR2 (germline): SGHVS, FQNEAQ.

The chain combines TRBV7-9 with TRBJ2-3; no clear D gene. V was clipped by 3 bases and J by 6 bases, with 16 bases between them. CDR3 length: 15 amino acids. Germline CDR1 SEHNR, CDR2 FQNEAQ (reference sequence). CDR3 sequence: CASSFPSASRDTQYF. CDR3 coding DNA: TGTGCCAGCAGCTTTCCCAGCGCGTCGAGGGATACGCAGTATTTT.

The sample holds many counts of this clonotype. The CDR3: CASSDKQGSTEAFF. The CDR3 bases are TGTGCCAGCAGCGACAAACAGGGCAGCACTGAAGCTTTCTTT. The chain couples TRBV9 to TRBJ1-1, with a possible D match to TRBD1 (6 bases). V dropped 3 bases and J dropped 4 bases, with 13 bases sitting between them. This CDR3 region has 14 residues. Germline CDR1 and CDR2: SGDLS and YYNGEE.

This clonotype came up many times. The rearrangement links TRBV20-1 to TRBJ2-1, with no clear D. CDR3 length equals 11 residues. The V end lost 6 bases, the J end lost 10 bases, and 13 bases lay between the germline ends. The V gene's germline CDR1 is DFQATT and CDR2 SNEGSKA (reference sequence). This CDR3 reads CSASKSVEQFF. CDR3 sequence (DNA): TGCAGTGCCTCAAAGAGCGTCGAGCAGTTCTTC.

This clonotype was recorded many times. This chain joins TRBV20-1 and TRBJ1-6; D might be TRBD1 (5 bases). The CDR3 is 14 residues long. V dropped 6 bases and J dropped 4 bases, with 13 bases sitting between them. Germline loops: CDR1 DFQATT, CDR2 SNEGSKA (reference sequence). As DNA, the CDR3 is TGCAGTGCCCACCGGGACCCTTATAATTCACCCCTCCACTTT. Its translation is CSAHRDPYNSPLHF.

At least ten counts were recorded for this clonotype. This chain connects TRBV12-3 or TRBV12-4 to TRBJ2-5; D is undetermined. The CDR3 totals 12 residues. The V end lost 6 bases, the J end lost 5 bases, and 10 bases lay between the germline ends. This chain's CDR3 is CASSEEEETQYF. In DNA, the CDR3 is TGTGCCAGCAGCGAAGAAGAGGAGACCCAGTACTTC.

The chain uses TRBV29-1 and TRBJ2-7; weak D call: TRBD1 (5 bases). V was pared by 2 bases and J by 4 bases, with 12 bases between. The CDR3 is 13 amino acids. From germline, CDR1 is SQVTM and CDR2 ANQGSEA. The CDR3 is CSVEFQGPYEQYF. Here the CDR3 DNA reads TGCAGCGTTGAATTTCAGGGTCCATACGAGCAGTACTTC.